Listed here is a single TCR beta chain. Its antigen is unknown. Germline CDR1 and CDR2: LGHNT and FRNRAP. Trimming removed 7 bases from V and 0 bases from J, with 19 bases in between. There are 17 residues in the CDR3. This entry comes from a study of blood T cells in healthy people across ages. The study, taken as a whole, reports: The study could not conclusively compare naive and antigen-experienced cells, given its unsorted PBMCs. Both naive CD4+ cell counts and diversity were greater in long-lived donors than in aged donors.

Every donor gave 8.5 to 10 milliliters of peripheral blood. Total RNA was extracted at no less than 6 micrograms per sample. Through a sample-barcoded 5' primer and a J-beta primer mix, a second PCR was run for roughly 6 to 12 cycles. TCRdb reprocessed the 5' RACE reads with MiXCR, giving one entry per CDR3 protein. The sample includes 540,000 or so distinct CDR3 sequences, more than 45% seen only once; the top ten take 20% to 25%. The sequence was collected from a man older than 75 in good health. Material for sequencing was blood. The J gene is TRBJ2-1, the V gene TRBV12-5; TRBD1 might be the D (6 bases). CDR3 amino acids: CASVLQGEASSYNEQFF. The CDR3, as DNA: TGTGCTAGTGTTTTACAGGGAGAAGCCAGCTCCTACAATGAGCAGTTCTTC.